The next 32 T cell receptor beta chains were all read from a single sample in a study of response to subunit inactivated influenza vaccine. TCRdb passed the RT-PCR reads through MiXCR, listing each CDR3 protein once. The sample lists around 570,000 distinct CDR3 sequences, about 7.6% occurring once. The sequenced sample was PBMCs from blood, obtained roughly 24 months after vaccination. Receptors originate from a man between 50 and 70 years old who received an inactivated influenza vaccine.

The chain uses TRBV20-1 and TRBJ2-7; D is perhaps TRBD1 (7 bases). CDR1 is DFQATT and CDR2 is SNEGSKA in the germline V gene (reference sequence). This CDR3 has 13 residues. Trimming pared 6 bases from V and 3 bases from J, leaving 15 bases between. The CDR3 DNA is TGCAGTGCGGACCTCAGGGGGGACTACGAGCAGTACTTC. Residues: CSADLRGDYEQYF.

The CDR3 DNA is TGTGCCAGCTCTCTACCTAACAGGGTTCAGGTGCAGCAGTACTTC. It encodes CASSLPNRVQVQQYF. The rearrangement joins TRBV28 to TRBJ2-7, with D perhaps matching TRBD1 (6 bases). This CDR3 is 15 amino acids long. Per the germline V gene, CDR1 is MDHEN and CDR2 is SYDVKM. V was trimmed by 8 bases and J by 8 bases, leaving 25 bases between them.

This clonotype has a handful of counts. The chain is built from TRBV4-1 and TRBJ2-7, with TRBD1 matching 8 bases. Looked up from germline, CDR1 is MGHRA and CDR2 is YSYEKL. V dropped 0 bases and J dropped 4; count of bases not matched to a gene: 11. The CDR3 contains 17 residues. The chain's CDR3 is CASSQDPRRTGRYEQYF. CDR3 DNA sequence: TGCGCCAGCAGCCAAGACCCTCGCCGGACAGGGAGGTACGAGCAGTACTTC.

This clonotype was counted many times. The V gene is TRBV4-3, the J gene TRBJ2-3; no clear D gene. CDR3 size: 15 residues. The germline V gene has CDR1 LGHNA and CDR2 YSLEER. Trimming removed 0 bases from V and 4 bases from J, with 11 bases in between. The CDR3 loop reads CASSQDPVIADTQYF. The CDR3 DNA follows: TGCGCCAGCAGCCAAGATCCAGTGATTGCAGATACGCAGTATTTT.

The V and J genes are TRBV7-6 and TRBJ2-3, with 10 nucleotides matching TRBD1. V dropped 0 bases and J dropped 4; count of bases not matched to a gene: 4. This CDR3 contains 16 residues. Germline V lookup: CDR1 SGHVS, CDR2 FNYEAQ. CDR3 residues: CASSLAHGQGADTQYF. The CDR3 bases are TGTGCCAGCAGCTTAGCGCATGGACAGGGGGCAGATACGCAGTATTTT.

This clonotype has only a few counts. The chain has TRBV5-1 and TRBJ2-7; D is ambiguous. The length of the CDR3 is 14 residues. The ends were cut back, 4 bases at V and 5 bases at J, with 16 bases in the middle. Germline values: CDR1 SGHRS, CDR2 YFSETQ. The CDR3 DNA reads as TGCGCCAGCAGCAGCCGGGCCGCGTCTGACGAGCAGTACTTC. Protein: CASSSRAASDEQYF.

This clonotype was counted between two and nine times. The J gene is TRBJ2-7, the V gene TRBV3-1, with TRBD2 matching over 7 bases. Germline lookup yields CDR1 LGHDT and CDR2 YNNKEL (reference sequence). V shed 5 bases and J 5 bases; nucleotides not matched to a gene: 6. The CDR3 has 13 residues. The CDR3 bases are TGTGCCAGCAGCAGATGGGAGGGTCACGAGCAGTACTTC. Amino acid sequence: CASSRWEGHEQYF.

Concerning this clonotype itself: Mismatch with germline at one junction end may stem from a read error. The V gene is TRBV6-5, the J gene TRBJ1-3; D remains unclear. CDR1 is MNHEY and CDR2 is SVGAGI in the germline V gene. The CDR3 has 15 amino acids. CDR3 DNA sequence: TGTGCCAGCACTTACGGGGAGACGGGAGGAAACACCATATATTTT. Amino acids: CASTYGETGGNTIYF.

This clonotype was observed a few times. CDR3 sequence (DNA): TGTGCCAGCAGTAGTAGATACTCCTACGAGCAGTACTTC. It encodes CASSSRYSYEQYF. The chain is built from TRBV6-1 and TRBJ2-7; unclear D gene. Germline values: CDR1 MNHNS, CDR2 SASEGT. This CDR3 comprises 13 residues. Trimming stripped 5 bases from V and 0 bases from J, with 8 bases between.

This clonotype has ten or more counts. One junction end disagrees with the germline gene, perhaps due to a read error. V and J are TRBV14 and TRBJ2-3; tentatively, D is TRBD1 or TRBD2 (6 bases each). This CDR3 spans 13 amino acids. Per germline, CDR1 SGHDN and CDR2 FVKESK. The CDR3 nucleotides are TGTGCCAGCAGCCAAAATCTTGGGGGGCCTTTCACTTTT. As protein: CASSQNLGGPFTF. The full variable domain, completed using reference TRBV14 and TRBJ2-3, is EAGVTQFPSHSVIEKGQTVTLRCDPISGHDNLYWYRRVMGKEIKFLLHFVKESKQDESGMPNNRFLAERTGGTYSTLKVQPAELEDSGVYFCASSQNLGGPFTFGPGTRLTVL.

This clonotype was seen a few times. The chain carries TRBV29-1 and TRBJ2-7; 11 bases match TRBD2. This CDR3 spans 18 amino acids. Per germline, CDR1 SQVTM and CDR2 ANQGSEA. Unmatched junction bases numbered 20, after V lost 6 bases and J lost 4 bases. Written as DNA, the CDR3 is TGCAGCGTCGCCGGTGGGGGGGCTAGCGGGAGGAACCTTTACGAGCAGTACTTC. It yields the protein CSVAGGGASGRNLYEQYF.

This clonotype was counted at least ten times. The CDR3 loop reads CASSQRFGGGLPSTDTQYF. The CDR3 coding sequence is TGTGCCAGCAGCCAGCGTTTTGGGGGGGGGCTGCCTAGCACAGATACGCAGTATTTT. The rearrangement uses TRBV7-8 and TRBJ2-3; possible D gene TRBD2, 7 bases. CDR1 and CDR2 (germline): SGHVS, FQNEAQ. The ends were cut back, 5 bases at V and 0 bases at J, with 24 bases in the middle. The CDR3 is made up of 19 amino acids.

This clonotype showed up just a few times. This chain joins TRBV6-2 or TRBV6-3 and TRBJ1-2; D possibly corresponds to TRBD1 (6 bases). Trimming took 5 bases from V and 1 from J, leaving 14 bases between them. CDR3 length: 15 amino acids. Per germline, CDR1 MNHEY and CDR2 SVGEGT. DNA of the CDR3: TGTGCCAGCAGTCGAAGGACAGCTCTTAACTATGGCTACACCTTC. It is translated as CASSRRTALNYGYTF.

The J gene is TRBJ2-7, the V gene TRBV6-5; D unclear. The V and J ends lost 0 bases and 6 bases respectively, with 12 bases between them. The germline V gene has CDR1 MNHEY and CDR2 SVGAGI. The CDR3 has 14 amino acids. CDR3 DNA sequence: TGTGCCAGCAGTTACTCCAGAGGTGGTGGCGAGCAGTACTTC. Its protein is CASSYSRGGGEQYF.

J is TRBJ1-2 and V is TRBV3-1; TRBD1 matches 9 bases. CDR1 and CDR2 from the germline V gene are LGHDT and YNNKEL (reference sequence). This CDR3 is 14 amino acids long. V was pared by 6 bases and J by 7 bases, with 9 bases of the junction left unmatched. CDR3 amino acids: CASSSGTGSLGYTF. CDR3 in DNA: TGTGCCAGCAGTTCCGGGACAGGGTCCCTTGGCTACACCTTC.

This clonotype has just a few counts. CDR3 region: CASSPGLSDYEQYF. The CDR3 bases are TGTGCCAGCTCACCTGGACTATCGGACTACGAGCAGTACTTC. The chain is built from TRBV18 and TRBJ2-7, with a weak D call TRBD2 (6 bases). Trimming removed 3 bases at V and 3 bases at J, with 12 bases between. Looked up from germline, CDR1 is KGHSH and CDR2 is LQKENI. There are 14 residues in the CDR3. Full variable domain (rest looked up from reference TRBV18 and TRBJ2-7): NAGVMQNPRHLVRRRGQEARLRCSPMKGHSHVYWYRQLPEEGLKFMVYLQKENIIDESGMPKERFSAEFPKEGPSILRIQQVVRGDSAAYFCASSPGLSDYEQYFGPGTRLTVT.

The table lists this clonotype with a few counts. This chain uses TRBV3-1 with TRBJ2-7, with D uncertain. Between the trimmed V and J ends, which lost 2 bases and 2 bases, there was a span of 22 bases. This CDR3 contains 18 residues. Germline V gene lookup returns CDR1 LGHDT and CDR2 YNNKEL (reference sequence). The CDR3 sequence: CASSQRGSFSPLTYEQYF. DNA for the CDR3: TGTGCCAGCAGCCAACGAGGAAGCTTTTCACCCCTAACCTACGAGCAGTACTTC.

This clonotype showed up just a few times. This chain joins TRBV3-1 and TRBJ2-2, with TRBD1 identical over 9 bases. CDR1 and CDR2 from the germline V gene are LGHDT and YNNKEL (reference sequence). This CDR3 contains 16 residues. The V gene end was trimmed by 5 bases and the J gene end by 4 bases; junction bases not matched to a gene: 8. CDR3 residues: CASSGHRGLGTGELFF. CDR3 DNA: TGTGCCAGCAGCGGACACAGGGGGCTCGGCACCGGGGAGCTGTTTTTT.

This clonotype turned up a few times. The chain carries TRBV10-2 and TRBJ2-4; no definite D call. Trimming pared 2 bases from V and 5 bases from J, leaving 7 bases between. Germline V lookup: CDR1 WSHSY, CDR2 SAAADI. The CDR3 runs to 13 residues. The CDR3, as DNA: TGCGCCAGCAGTGAGGATGGGGAAAACATTCAGTACTTC. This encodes CASSEDGENIQYF.

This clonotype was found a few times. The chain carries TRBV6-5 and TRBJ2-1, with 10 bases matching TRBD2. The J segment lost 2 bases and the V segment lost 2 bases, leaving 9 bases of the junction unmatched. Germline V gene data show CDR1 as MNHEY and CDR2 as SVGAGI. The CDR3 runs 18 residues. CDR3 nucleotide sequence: TGTGCCAGCAGTTACCGAGCGGGGGGGCCGTCCCCCTACAATGAGCAGTTCTTC. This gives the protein CASSYRAGGPSPYNEQFF.

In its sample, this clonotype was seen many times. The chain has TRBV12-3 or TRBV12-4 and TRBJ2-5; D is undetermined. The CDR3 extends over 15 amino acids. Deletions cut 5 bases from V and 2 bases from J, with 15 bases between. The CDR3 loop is CASSPRRGGQETQYF. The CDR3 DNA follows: TGTGCCAGCAGTCCCCGCCGCGGTGGACAAGAGACCCAGTACTTC.

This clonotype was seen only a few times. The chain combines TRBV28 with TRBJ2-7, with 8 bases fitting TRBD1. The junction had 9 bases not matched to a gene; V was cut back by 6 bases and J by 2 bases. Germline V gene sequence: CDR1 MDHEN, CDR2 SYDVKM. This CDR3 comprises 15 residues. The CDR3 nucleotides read TGTGCCAGCAGACTACGACAGGGGTCCACCTACGAGCAGTACTTC. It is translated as CASRLRQGSTYEQYF. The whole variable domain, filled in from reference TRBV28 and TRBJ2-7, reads DVKVTQSSRYLVKRTGEKVFLECVQDMDHENMFWYRQDPGLGLRLIYFSYDVKMKEKGDIPEGYSVSREKKERFSLILESASTNQTSMYLCASRLRQGSTYEQYFGPGTRLTVT.

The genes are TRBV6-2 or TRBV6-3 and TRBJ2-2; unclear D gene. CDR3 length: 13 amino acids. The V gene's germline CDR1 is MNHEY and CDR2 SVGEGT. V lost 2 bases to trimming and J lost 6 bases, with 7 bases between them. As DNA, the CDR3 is TGTGCCAGCAGTTACGATTGGGCCGGGGAGCTGTTTTTT. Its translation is CASSYDWAGELFF.

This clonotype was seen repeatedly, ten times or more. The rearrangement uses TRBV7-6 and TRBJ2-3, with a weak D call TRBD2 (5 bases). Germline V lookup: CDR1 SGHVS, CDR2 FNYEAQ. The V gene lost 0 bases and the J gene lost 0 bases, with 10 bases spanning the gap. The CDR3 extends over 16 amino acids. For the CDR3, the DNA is TGTGCCAGCAGCTTAGCCCGGTCGGGGAGCACAGATACGCAGTATTTT. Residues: CASSLARSGSTDTQYF.

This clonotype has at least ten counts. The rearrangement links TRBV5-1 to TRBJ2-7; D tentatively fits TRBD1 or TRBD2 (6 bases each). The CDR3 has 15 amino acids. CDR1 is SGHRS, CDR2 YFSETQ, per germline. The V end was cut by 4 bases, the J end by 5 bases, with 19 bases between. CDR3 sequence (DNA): TGCGCCAGCAGCCCGGGGGCAGGACAGCAGAACGAGCAGTACTTC. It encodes CASSPGAGQQNEQYF.

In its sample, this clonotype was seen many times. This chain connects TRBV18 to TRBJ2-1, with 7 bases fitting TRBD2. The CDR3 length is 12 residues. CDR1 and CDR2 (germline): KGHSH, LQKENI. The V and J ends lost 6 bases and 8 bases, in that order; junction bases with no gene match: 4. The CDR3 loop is CASSGGGDEQFF. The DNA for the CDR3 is TGTGCCAGCTCGGGCGGGGGAGATGAGCAGTTCTTC.

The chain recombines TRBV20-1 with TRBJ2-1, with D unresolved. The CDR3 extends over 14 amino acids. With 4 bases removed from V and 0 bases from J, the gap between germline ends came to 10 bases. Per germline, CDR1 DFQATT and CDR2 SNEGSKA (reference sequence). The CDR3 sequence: CSATDQSSYNEQFF. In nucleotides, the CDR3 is TGCAGTGCTACAGACCAGAGCTCCTACAATGAGCAGTTCTTC.

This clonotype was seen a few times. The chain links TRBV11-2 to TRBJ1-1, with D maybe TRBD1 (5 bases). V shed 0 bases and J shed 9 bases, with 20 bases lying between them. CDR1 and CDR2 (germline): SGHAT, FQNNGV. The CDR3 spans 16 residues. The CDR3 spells CASSLEAGRSSMKAFF. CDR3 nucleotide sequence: TGTGCCAGCAGCTTAGAGGCGGGACGATCGTCAATGAAAGCTTTCTTT.

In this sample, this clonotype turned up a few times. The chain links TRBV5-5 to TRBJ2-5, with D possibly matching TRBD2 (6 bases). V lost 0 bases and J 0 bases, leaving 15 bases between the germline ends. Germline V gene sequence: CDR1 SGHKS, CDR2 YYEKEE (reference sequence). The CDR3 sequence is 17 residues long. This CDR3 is CASSLAQRSGNQETQYF. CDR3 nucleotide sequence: TGTGCCAGCAGCTTGGCCCAGCGTAGCGGAAACCAAGAGACCCAGTACTTC.

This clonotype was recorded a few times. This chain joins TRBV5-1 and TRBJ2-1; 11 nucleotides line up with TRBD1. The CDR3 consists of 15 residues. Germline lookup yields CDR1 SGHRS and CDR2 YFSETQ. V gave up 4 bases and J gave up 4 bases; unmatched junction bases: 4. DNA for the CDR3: TGCGCCAGCAGCGGACAGGGGGCGGAGTACAATGAGCAGTTCTTC. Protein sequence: CASSGQGAEYNEQFF.

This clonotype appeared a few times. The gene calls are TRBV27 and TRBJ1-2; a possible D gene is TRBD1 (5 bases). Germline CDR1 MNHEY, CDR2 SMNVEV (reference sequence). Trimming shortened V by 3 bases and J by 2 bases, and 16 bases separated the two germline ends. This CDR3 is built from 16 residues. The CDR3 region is CASSLGPGQGNYGYTF. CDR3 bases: TGTGCCAGCAGTTTGGGTCCGGGGCAGGGAAACTATGGCTACACCTTC.

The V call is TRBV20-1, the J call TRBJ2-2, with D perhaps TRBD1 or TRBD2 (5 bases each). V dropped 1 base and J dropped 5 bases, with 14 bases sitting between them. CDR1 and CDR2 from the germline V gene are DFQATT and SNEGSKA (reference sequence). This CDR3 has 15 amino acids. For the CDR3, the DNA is TGCAGTGCTAGAGCCCCAGTGGGGGAGACCGGGGAGCTGTTTTTT. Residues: CSARAPVGETGELFF.